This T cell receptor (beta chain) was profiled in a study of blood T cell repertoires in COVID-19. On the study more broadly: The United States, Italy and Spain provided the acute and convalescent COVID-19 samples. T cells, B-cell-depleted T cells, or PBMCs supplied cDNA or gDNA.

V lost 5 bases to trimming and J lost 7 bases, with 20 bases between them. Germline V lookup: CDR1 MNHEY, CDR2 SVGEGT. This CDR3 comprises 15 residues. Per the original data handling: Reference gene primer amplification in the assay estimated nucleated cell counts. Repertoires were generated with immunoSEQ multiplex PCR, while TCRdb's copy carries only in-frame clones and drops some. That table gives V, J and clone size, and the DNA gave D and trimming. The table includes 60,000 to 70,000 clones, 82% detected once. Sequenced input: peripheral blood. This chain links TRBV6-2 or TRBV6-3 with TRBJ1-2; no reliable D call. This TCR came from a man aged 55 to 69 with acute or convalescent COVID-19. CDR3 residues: CASSRLDATSLGYTF. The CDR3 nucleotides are TGTGCCAGCAGTAGACTGGACGCCACTAGCCTTGGCTACACCTTC.